Listed below are T cell receptor beta chains from one sample, sequenced in a study of cytomegalovirus exposure and HLA in healthy donors. TCRdb's table, derived via immunoSEQ multiplex PCR, lists solely in-frame clones and lacks some. The top ten hold 2.6% of the sample, which has around 150,000 clones, approximately 80% seen once. The sample taken for sequencing was PBMCs. The receptors derive from a middle-aged woman in good health and CMV-seropositive. CDR3s include the opening cysteine and the closing phenylalanine or tryptophan. Clone size is given for some rows only: seen once, a few or many times, or a class if the clone is expanded.

cdr3_aa: CAGSGAGIHNEQFF; j_call: TRBJ2-1; clone_size: -; v_call: TRBV28
cdr3_aa: CASSSATGTVTYEQYF; j_call: TRBJ2-7; clone_size: -; v_call: TRBV19
cdr3_aa: CASSVGQGASGNTIYF; j_call: TRBJ1-3; clone_size: -; v_call: TRBV9
cdr3_aa: CASSLEGGLAGIAKNIQYF; j_call: TRBJ2-4; clone_size: -; v_call: TRBV7-2
cdr3_aa: CASGTSGPHEQYF; j_call: TRBJ2-7; clone_size: -; v_call: TRBV7-9
cdr3_aa: CASSLARDSGGEKLFF; j_call: TRBJ1-4; clone_size: -; v_call: TRBV18
cdr3_aa: CATSRDTGNTEAFF; j_call: TRBJ1-1; clone_size: -; v_call: TRBV15
cdr3_aa: CASSQGTSGGWAYNEQFF; j_call: TRBJ2-1; clone_size: -; v_call: TRBV5-4
cdr3_aa: CASSQDLRVDYEQYF; j_call: TRBJ2-7; clone_size: -; v_call: TRBV4-3
cdr3_aa: CASSKQVYNQPQHF; j_call: TRBJ1-5; clone_size: once; v_call: TRBV19
cdr3_aa: CASSITGAYNSPLHF; j_call: TRBJ1-6; clone_size: -; v_call: TRBV19
cdr3_aa: CASSVGHGESSYEQYF; j_call: TRBJ2-7; clone_size: -; v_call: TRBV9
cdr3_aa: CASSDPAETSYEQYF; j_call: TRBJ2-7; clone_size: -; v_call: TRBV10-2
cdr3_aa: CASSLQAGGGNEQFF; j_call: TRBJ2-1; clone_size: few; v_call: TRBV7-2
cdr3_aa: CSATLLNTIYF; j_call: TRBJ1-3; clone_size: -; v_call: TRBV20-1
cdr3_aa: CASTTGANYGYTF; j_call: TRBJ1-2; clone_size: -; v_call: TRBV6-5
cdr3_aa: CASSIREGGRTDTQYF; j_call: TRBJ2-3; clone_size: once; v_call: TRBV19
cdr3_aa: CASSSGTSAYNEQFF; j_call: TRBJ2-1; clone_size: few; v_call: TRBV9
cdr3_aa: CASSERVAGGRETQYF; j_call: TRBJ2-5; clone_size: few; v_call: TRBV25-1
cdr3_aa: CASSTTGGDYNEQFF; j_call: TRBJ2-1; clone_size: -; v_call: TRBV18
cdr3_aa: CATQLAGGNEQYF; j_call: TRBJ2-7; clone_size: -; v_call: TRBV6-5
cdr3_aa: CASSPTVNYGYTF; j_call: TRBJ1-2; clone_size: -; v_call: TRBV14
cdr3_aa: CASTRTSSNEQFF; j_call: TRBJ2-1; clone_size: -; v_call: TRBV6-5
cdr3_aa: CASSRDTGELFF; j_call: TRBJ2-2; clone_size: -; v_call: TRBV2
cdr3_aa: CASSPGGTASYEQYF; j_call: -; clone_size: -; v_call: TRBV18
cdr3_aa: CASSPRPGLEKYNEQFF; j_call: TRBJ2-1; clone_size: -; v_call: TRBV7-2
cdr3_aa: CATDTGGRAEAFF; j_call: TRBJ1-1; clone_size: few; v_call: TRBV10-3
cdr3_aa: CASSIGQNTEAFF; j_call: TRBJ1-1; clone_size: -; v_call: TRBV5-1
cdr3_aa: CASSLAGASGNTIYF; j_call: TRBJ1-3; clone_size: -; v_call: TRBV28
cdr3_aa: CASQGATGELFF; j_call: TRBJ2-2; clone_size: -; v_call: TRBV6-5
cdr3_aa: CASSVGVGDALSTDTQYF; j_call: TRBJ2-3; clone_size: -; v_call: TRBV9
cdr3_aa: CASSPGGTDTQYF; j_call: TRBJ2-3; clone_size: -; v_call: TRBV11-2
cdr3_aa: CASRLGQGESYEQYF; j_call: TRBJ2-7; clone_size: -; v_call: TRBV6-5
cdr3_aa: CASSGSGVGNTIYF; j_call: TRBJ1-3; clone_size: few; v_call: TRBV9
cdr3_aa: CSVEGGPSSYNEQFF; j_call: TRBJ2-1; clone_size: -; v_call: TRBV29-1
cdr3_aa: CASSLAQEDGELFF; j_call: TRBJ2-2; clone_size: -; v_call: TRBV7-6
cdr3_aa: CASSHRRDF; j_call: TRBJ1-5; clone_size: few; v_call: TRBV3-2
cdr3_aa: CASSPLAEPYNEQFF; j_call: TRBJ2-1; clone_size: few; v_call: TRBV19
cdr3_aa: CASSLDDRGYGYTF; j_call: TRBJ1-2; clone_size: -; v_call: TRBV5-1
cdr3_aa: CSSSPGETQYF; j_call: TRBJ2-5; clone_size: -; v_call: TRBV7-9
cdr3_aa: CASSVNSGLRSETQYF; j_call: TRBJ2-5; clone_size: -; v_call: TRBV9
cdr3_aa: CASSLGTRPSTDTQYF; j_call: TRBJ2-3; clone_size: -; v_call: TRBV7-9
cdr3_aa: CASSPGLALAGGELFF; j_call: TRBJ2-2; clone_size: -; v_call: TRBV5-6
cdr3_aa: CASSRRTGEGSTEAFF; j_call: TRBJ1-1; clone_size: -; v_call: TRBV19
cdr3_aa: CASSPPSGGSYGDTEAFF; j_call: TRBJ1-1; clone_size: -; v_call: TRBV9
cdr3_aa: CASSFQSNTEAFF; j_call: TRBJ1-1; clone_size: -; v_call: TRBV11-3
cdr3_aa: CASSDSLPRLAGKEEQYF; j_call: TRBJ2-7; clone_size: -; v_call: TRBV6-4
cdr3_aa: CASSVGSGISTDTQYF; j_call: TRBJ2-3; clone_size: -; v_call: TRBV9
cdr3_aa: CASSLTGGQGHEQYF; j_call: TRBJ2-7; clone_size: -; v_call: TRBV7-2
cdr3_aa: CASSTTPGGGNQPQHF; j_call: TRBJ1-5; clone_size: few; v_call: TRBV19
cdr3_aa: CASTPQGGRQPQHF; j_call: TRBJ1-5; clone_size: -; v_call: TRBV28
cdr3_aa: CSARPQGQDFYNEQFF; j_call: TRBJ2-1; clone_size: -; v_call: TRBV29-1
cdr3_aa: CASSPSGLPLHF; j_call: TRBJ1-6; clone_size: -; v_call: TRBV7-2